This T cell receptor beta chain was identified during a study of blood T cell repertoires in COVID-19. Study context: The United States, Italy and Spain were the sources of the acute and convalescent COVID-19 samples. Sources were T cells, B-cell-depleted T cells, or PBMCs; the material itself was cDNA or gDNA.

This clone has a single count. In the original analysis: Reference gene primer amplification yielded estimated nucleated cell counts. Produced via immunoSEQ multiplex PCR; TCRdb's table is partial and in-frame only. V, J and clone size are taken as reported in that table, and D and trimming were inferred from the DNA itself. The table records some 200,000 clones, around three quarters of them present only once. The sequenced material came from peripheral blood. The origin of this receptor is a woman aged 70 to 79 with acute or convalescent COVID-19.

CDR3 protein: CASSTDRIVTDTQYF. CDR3 nucleotide sequence: TGTGCCAGCAGCACGGACAGGATAGTCACAGATACGCAGTATTTT. The chain combines TRBV6-5 with TRBJ2-3, with 7 positions matching TRBD1. Germline assignment: CDR1 MNHEY and CDR2 SVGAGI. CDR3 size: 15 residues. The V and J ends lost 6 bases and 2 bases, in that order; junction bases with no gene match: 8.